This T cell receptor (beta chain) was documented in a study of radiotherapy plus CTLA-4 blockade in lung cancer. Study in general: Among enrolled patients, roughly 20% responded and roughly 31% achieved disease control.

Trimming stripped 2 bases from V and 5 bases from J, with 10 bases between. The CDR3 runs 15 residues. The germline V gene has CDR1 MNHNS and CDR2 SASEGT. Sequencing used immunoSEQ multiplex PCR; TCRdb keeps in-frame clones, though not all of them. The sample consists of about 80,000 clones, 78% of them appearing once. This specimen consisted of peripheral blood, obtained from a patient treated with radiotherapy plus ipilimumab. This TCR came from a human donor with non-small cell lung cancer whose response to radiotherapy plus ipilimumab could not be evaluated. Some clones in this sample may be carry-over from other donors' samples. The chain uses TRBV6-1 and TRBJ1-6, with D maybe TRBD1 (6 bases). CDR3 sequence: CASSESRQDNSPLHF. Written as DNA, the CDR3 is TGTGCCAGCAGTGAAAGTCGACAGGATAATTCACCCCTCCACTTT.